Listed below are T cell receptor beta chains from one sample, sequenced in a study of blood T cell repertoires in COVID-19. Generated by immunoSEQ multiplex PCR, the TCRdb table keeps only in-frame clones and is missing some. The data show 230,000 or so clones, 88% seen once. The sequenced sample consisted of PBMCs or T cells enriched from blood (not recorded which). These receptors originate from a woman in her twenties or thirties who had recovered from COVID-19. The CDR3 runs from the conserved cysteine through the conserved F or W. Each record gives: V gene, CDR3 length, D gene, clone size, J gene, CDR3 protein, CDR3 DNA. The D gene is left open where the match is weak. Rows give clone size only sometimes, using once, few, many, or a class for an expanded clone.

v_gene: TRBV4-2; len: 16; d_gene: TRBD1; abundance: .; j_gene: TRBJ2-7; CDR3aa: CASSQVQQGAAYEQYF; CDR3nt: TGTGCCAGCAGCCAAGTCCAACAGGGGGCGGCCTACGAGCAGTACTTC
v_gene: TRBV4-3; len: 14; d_gene: .; abundance: .; j_gene: TRBJ1-2; CDR3aa: CASSQGRGIGGYTF; CDR3nt: TGCGCCAGCAGCCAAGGACGGGGGATCGGTGGCTACACCTTC
v_gene: TRBV6-1; len: 16; d_gene: .; abundance: .; j_gene: TRBJ1-2; CDR3aa: CASSEQALTGSYGYTF; CDR3nt: TGTGCCAGCAGTGAACAGGCACTCACAGGGAGCTATGGCTACACCTTC
v_gene: TRBV27; len: 14; d_gene: TRBD1; abundance: .; j_gene: TRBJ1-2; CDR3aa: CASSPGQGFSGYTF; CDR3nt: TGTGCCAGCAGTCCGGGACAGGGATTCTCTGGCTACACCTTC
v_gene: TRBV7-2; len: 15; d_gene: .; abundance: few; j_gene: TRBJ2-1; CDR3aa: CASSPPQGGPNEQFF; CDR3nt: TGTGCCAGCAGCCCACCCCAGGGTGGGCCCAATGAGCAGTTCTTC
v_gene: TRBV10-1; len: 17; d_gene: TRBD1; abundance: .; j_gene: TRBJ1-5; CDR3aa: CASRGDLDREGNQPQHF; CDR3nt: TGCGCCAGCAGAGGGGATTTGGACAGGGAAGGCAATCAGCCCCAGCATTTT
v_gene: TRBV7-9; len: 16; d_gene: .; abundance: .; j_gene: TRBJ2-7; CDR3aa: CASSPSTALFIYEQYF; CDR3nt: TGTGCCAGCAGCCCCTCGACAGCCCTTTTTATCTACGAGCAGTACTTC
v_gene: TRBV21-1; len: 15; d_gene: .; abundance: once; j_gene: TRBJ2-1; CDR3aa: CASSKRRVVWNEQFF; CDR3nt: TGTGCCAGCAGCAAACGACGGGTAGTGTGGAATGAGCAGTTCTTC
v_gene: TRBV19; len: 17; d_gene: TRBD2; abundance: .; j_gene: TRBJ2-5; CDR3aa: CASSPPGGGRRGETQYF; CDR3nt: TGTGCCAGTAGTCCCCCCGGGGGGGGGCGAAGGGGAGAGACCCAGTACTTC
v_gene: TRBV4-1; len: 15; d_gene: TRBD1; abundance: .; j_gene: TRBJ1-1; CDR3aa: CASSQMGQGGTEAFF; CDR3nt: TGCGCCAGCAGCCAAATGGGACAGGGGGGCACTGAAGCTTTCTTT
v_gene: TRBV19; len: 13; d_gene: .; abundance: .; j_gene: TRBJ2-3; CDR3aa: CASSQEPTDTQYF; CDR3nt: TGTGCCAGTAGTCAGGAACCCACAGATACGCAGTATTTT
v_gene: TRBV6-2/TRBV6-3; len: 14; d_gene: .; abundance: .; j_gene: TRBJ1-2; CDR3aa: CASSLTPANYGYTF; CDR3nt: TGTGCCAGCAGCTTGACACCTGCTAACTATGGCTACACCTTC
v_gene: TRBV7-2; len: 17; d_gene: TRBD2; abundance: .; j_gene: TRBJ2-3; CDR3aa: CASSRQSSGGITDTQYF; CDR3nt: TGTGCCAGCAGTCGGCAATCTAGCGGGGGGATCACAGATACGCAGTATTTT
v_gene: TRBV19; len: 17; d_gene: TRBD2; abundance: .; j_gene: TRBJ2-1; CDR3aa: CASSPGLAGGFYNEQFF; CDR3nt: TGTGCCAGTAGTCCAGGGCTAGCGGGGGGATTCTACAATGAGCAGTTCTTC
v_gene: TRBV6-5; len: 11; d_gene: TRBD1; abundance: .; j_gene: TRBJ2-7; CDR3aa: CASRTGVEQYF; CDR3nt: TGTGCCAGCAGGACAGGGGTCGAGCAGTACTTC
v_gene: TRBV19; len: 13; d_gene: .; abundance: .; j_gene: TRBJ1-5; CDR3aa: CASSLRTNQPQHF; CDR3nt: TGTGCCAGTAGTCTCAGGACAAATCAGCCCCAGCATTTT
v_gene: TRBV7-2; len: 15; d_gene: TRBD1; abundance: .; j_gene: TRBJ1-4; CDR3aa: CASSVDRASFEKLFF; CDR3nt: TGTGCCAGCAGCGTAGACAGGGCTTCTTTTGAAAAACTGTTTTTT
v_gene: TRBV6-5; len: 14; d_gene: TRBD1; abundance: .; j_gene: TRBJ2-5; CDR3aa: CASRRDRGSETQYF; CDR3nt: TGTGCCAGCAGGCGGGACAGGGGATCGGAGACCCAGTACTTC
v_gene: TRBV4-3; len: 19; d_gene: TRBD2; abundance: .; j_gene: TRBJ2-3; CDR3aa: CASSPLGLAGGPSTDTQYF; CDR3nt: TGCGCCAGCAGCCCCTTGGGACTAGCGGGGGGGCCAAGCACAGATACGCAGTATTTT
v_gene: TRBV7-2; len: 15; d_gene: .; abundance: once; j_gene: TRBJ2-5; CDR3aa: CASSLGVGAWETQYF; CDR3nt: TGTGCCAGCAGCTTAGGGGTGGGGGCCTGGGAGACCCAGTACTTC
v_gene: TRBV29-1; len: 15; d_gene: .; abundance: .; j_gene: TRBJ2-3; CDR3aa: CSARGRKPYTDTQYF; CDR3nt: TGCAGCGCCAGGGGCCGAAAACCTTACACAGATACGCAGTATTTT
v_gene: TRBV7-9; len: 14; d_gene: .; abundance: once; j_gene: TRBJ1-1; CDR3aa: CASSPSKSNTEAFF; CDR3nt: TGTGCCAGCAGCCCCAGTAAATCTAACACTGAAGCTTTCTTT
v_gene: TRBV5-4; len: 12; d_gene: .; abundance: few; j_gene: TRBJ2-2; CDR3aa: CASSLLTGELFF; CDR3nt: TGTGCCAGCAGCTTGCTTACCGGGGAGCTGTTTTTT